This TCR beta chain was observed in a study of blood T cell repertoires in COVID-19. The CDR3 has 22 residues. The method was immunoSEQ multiplex PCR; TCRdb's version includes in-frame clones alone and lacks a portion of them. The sample gives 200,000 to 300,000 clones, 75% to 90% of which show up once; around 9.2% is in the top ten. The rearrangement joins TRBV21-1 to TRBJ1-6; the table's TRBD1 call for D was not verified on the DNA. TRBV21-1 is labeled a pseudogene. The TCR sequence derives from a human donor in a cohort sampled during active COVID-19. Sequenced: peripheral blood. The CDR3, as DNA: TGTGCCAGCAGCAAAGTGGGGTCGGGGGACAGGGGTAAGTTTTCCTATAATTCACCCCTCCACTTT. The encoded protein is CASSKVGSGDRGKFSYNSPLHF.